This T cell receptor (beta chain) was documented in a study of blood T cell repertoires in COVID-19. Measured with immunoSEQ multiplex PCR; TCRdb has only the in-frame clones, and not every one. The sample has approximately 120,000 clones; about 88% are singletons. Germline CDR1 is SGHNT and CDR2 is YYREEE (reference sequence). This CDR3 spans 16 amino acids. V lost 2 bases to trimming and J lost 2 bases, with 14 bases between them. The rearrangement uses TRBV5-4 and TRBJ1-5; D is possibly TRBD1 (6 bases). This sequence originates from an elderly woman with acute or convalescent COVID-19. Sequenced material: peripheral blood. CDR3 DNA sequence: TGTGCCAGCAGCTTTACCGGGGGGGCAGGCAATCAGCCCCAGCATTTT. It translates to CASSFTGGAGNQPQHF.